The following is a TCR beta chain sequence with its context. This entry comes from a study of blood T cell repertoires in COVID-19. Per the study methods: Estimates of nucleated cell counts were drawn from the amplification of reference gene primers. TCRdb keeps only in-frame clones here, not all; method: immunoSEQ multiplex PCR. The V and J calls and clone size come from that table; D and trimming were worked out from the DNA. Of under 200,000 clones detected, 75% to 90% appear once; the ten largest clones hold under 15%. Trimming removed 5 bases from V and 4 bases from J; junction bases left unmatched: 9. The CDR3 spans 15 residues. CDR1 SGHTA and CDR2 FQGTGA come from the germline V gene.

The gene calls are TRBV7-3 and TRBJ2-3; the match to TRBD2 covers 7 bases. The source is a woman aged 55-70 years who had recovered from COVID-19. Sequencing was carried out using PBMCs or T cells enriched from blood (not recorded which). Here the CDR3 DNA reads TGTGCCAGCAGCCCTAGCGGTTCCCGCCCAGATACGCAGTATTTT. This sequence encodes CASSPSGSRPDTQYF.